These 10 T cell receptor beta chains were sequenced from one sample in a study of CD8 T cells in ankylosing spondylitis. No antigens are known for them. Study-wide results and limits: Within ankylosing spondylitis blood, a TCR beta motif made up of fewer than ten highly homologous variants appeared to be characteristic.

MiXCR, applied by TCRdb to the 5' RACE reads, yields one record per CDR3 protein. The sample lists over 400,000 distinct CDR3 sequences, 26% occurring once. Sample: blood, either unsorted or a sorted T cell fraction (not recorded which). These receptor sequences come from a male donor with ankylosing spondylitis.

The chain has TRBV4-2 and TRBJ1-6, with D unclear. Germline V gives CDR1 LGHNA, CDR2 YNFKEQ. The CDR3 is 16 residues long. V lost 0 bases, J lost 10 bases, and 16 bases lay in between. The CDR3 nucleotides are TGTGCCAGCAGCCAAGATCTTGCCCTTGCAGGATCACCCCTCCACTTT. Amino acid sequence: CASSQDLALAGSPLHF.

This clonotype was counted between two and nine times. V usage is TRBV5-1 and J usage is TRBJ2-3; D uncertain. Germline lookup yields CDR1 SGHRS and CDR2 YFSETQ. V lost 4 bases, J lost 2 bases, and 8 bases lay in between. The CDR3 consists of 13 residues. CDR3 coding DNA: TGCGCCAGCAGCCCGGTGACCACAGATACGCAGTATTTT. Amino acid sequence: CASSPVTTDTQYF.

This clonotype was detected a few times. The gene calls are TRBV20-1 and TRBJ1-4; D remains unclear. This CDR3 comprises 14 residues. V gave up 0 bases and J gave up 0 bases, with 5 bases separating them. Germline lookup yields CDR1 DFQATT and CDR2 SNEGSKA (reference sequence). CDR3 in amino acids: CSARDSTTNEKLFF. The CDR3 nucleotides read TGCAGTGCTAGAGACAGCACAACTAATGAAAAACTGTTTTTT.

This clonotype was found a few times. The V call is TRBV18, the J call TRBJ1-3; D is unclear. Germline CDR1 and CDR2: KGHSH and LQKENI. CDR3 length equals 15 residues. Trimming cost V 1 base and J 0 bases, with 7 bases left between them. CDR3: CASSPQSLSGNTIYF. Here the CDR3 DNA reads TGTGCCAGCTCACCACAGAGCCTCTCTGGAAACACCATATATTTT.

The chain employs TRBV30 and TRBJ2-2, with 12 bases matching TRBD2. The CDR3 loop spans 14 amino acids. Germline lookup yields CDR1 GTSNPN and CDR2 SVGIG (reference sequence). J was trimmed by 7 bases and V by 8 bases; bases with no gene match: 8. Here the CDR3 reads CARSTSGSVGELFF. In DNA, the CDR3 is TGTGCCCGATCGACTAGCGGGAGCGTCGGGGAGCTGTTTTTT. Drawing the rest from reference TRBV30 and TRBJ2-2, the complete variable domain is SQTIHQWPATLVQPVGSPLSLECTVEGTSNPNLYWYRQAAGRGLQLLFYSVGIGQISSEVPQNLSASRPQDRQFILSSKKLLLSDSGFYLCARSTSGSVGELFFGEGSRLTVL.

The chain combines TRBV7-9 with TRBJ2-3; 9 bases line up with TRBD1. The CDR3 has 14 amino acids. Losses at the gene ends were 6 bases for V and 5 bases for J; bases not matched to a gene: 6. The germline gives CDR1 SEHNR, CDR2 FQNEAQ (reference sequence). The CDR3 nucleotides read TGTGCCAGCAGTTCGGGACAGGGCCTAGATACGCAGTATTTT. Its protein is CASSSGQGLDTQYF.

The rearrangement uses TRBV20-1 and TRBJ2-1; the D gene could be TRBD1 or TRBD2 (6 bases each). Germline V gene lookup returns CDR1 DFQATT and CDR2 SNEGSKA (reference sequence). The germline V and J ends were trimmed by 5 bases and 6 bases, with 17 bases remaining between them. The length of the CDR3 is 14 residues. This CDR3 reads CSALGGYQGNEQFF. CDR3 DNA sequence: TGCAGTGCTTTGGGGGGCTATCAAGGCAATGAGCAGTTCTTC.

This clonotype was detected a few times. The CDR3 DNA sequence: TGTGCCAGCAGCTTGGGGCCGGACAGGGGGGATACGCAGTATTTT. Translation: CASSLGPDRGDTQYF. The rearrangement uses TRBV5-6 and TRBJ2-3, with 10 bases identical to TRBD1. Germline values: CDR1 SGHDT, CDR2 YYEEEE. The CDR3 is 15 residues long. V lost 0 bases, J lost 6 bases, and 4 bases stayed unmatched. Looking up the rest from reference TRBV5-6 and TRBJ2-3 gives the full variable domain: DAGVTQSPTHLIKTRGQQVTLRCSPKSGHDTVSWYQQALGQGPQFIFQYYEEEERQRGNFPDRFSGHQFPNYSSELNVNALLLGDSALYLCASSLGPDRGDTQYFGPGTRLTVL.

This clonotype was counted a few times. This chain uses TRBV15 with TRBJ1-1; a weak D match, TRBD1 (6 bases). With 1 base removed from V and 0 bases from J, the gap between germline ends came to 9 bases. This CDR3 is built from 15 residues. Germline loops: CDR1 LNHNV, CDR2 YYDKDF (reference sequence). The CDR3 spells CATSRGGTLNTEAFF. CDR3 coding DNA: TGTGCCACCAGCAGAGGGGGGACACTGAACACTGAAGCTTTCTTT.

There are a few counts of this clonotype. The chain links TRBV10-3 to TRBJ1-1; D perhaps matches TRBD1 (5 bases). V was pared by 6 bases and J by 6 bases, with 11 bases between. The germline gives CDR1 ENHRY, CDR2 SYGVKD. This CDR3 has 12 amino acids. The CDR3 bases are TGTGCCATCAGCCGACCAGGGTCTGAAGCTTTCTTT. Protein: CAISRPGSEAFF.